The 16 T cell receptor beta chains listed next were all sequenced from one sample in a study of beta chain features in type 1 diabetes. The study's findings and limits: Type 1 diabetes patients showed a moderate but significant shortening of TCRB CDR3s in all four CD4+ subsets.

The authors reverse transcribed all of the isolated RNA, so sequencing captured expressed TCRB transcripts. Some clones are missing from TCRdb's copy, which holds only in-frame ones; the method was immunoSEQ multiplex PCR. Here the sample spans 25,000 to 30,000 clones, around 54% being singletons. Antigen specificity for these receptors is unknown. Material for sequencing was Tregs from blood. These TCRs come from a woman between 18 and 29 years old with type 1 diabetes.

This chain connects TRBV7-9 to TRBJ2-7; 7 nucleotides line up with TRBD2. V gave up 5 bases and J gave up 0 bases; unmatched junction bases: 7. The CDR3 extends over 15 amino acids. CDR1 SEHNR and CDR2 FQNEAQ come from the germline V gene (reference sequence). In DNA, the CDR3 is TGTGCCAGCAGCCCAATCGGGACTAACTCCTACGAGCAGTACGTC. It codes for CASSPIGTNSYEQYV.

This sequence joins TRBV28 and TRBJ2-2, with 7 bases lining up with TRBD2. The length of the CDR3 is 16 residues. From germline, CDR1 is MDHEN and CDR2 SYDVKM. With V trimmed by 1 base and J by 5 bases, 7 bases remained unmatched. CDR3 coding DNA: TGTGCCAGCAGTTTATTGGCGGGAGATATAACCGGGGAGCTGTTTTTT. Translation gives CASSLLAGDITGELFF.

This clone was observed a few times. This rearrangement joins TRBV5-6 to TRBJ2-7; TRBD1 matches at 8 bases. CDR3 size: 16 residues. The germline CDR1 and CDR2 sequences are SGHDT and YYEEEE. V was clipped by 4 bases and J by 1 base; unmatched bases: 10. The CDR3 sequence is CASSPGTGITSYEQYV. CDR3 nucleotides: TGTGCCAGCAGCCCTGGGACAGGTATAACGTCCTACGAGCAGTACGTC.

The rearrangement uses TRBV7-2 and TRBJ1-5, with D possibly TRBD1 on 6 matching bases. The germline gives CDR1 SGHTA, CDR2 FQGNSA. The CDR3 covers 14 residues. Deletions cut 5 bases from V and 3 bases from J, with 11 bases between. The DNA for the CDR3 is TGTGCCAGCAGCGAACAGGGTTTCAATCAGCCCCAGCATTTT. It encodes CASSEQGFNQPQHF.

J is TRBJ2-4 and V is TRBV7-2; 9 bases are shared with TRBD2. The V and J ends lost 1 base and 8 bases, in that order; junction bases with no gene match: 3. The CDR3 spans 14 residues. The germline CDR1 and CDR2 sequences are SGHTA and FQGNSA. CDR3 in amino acids: CASSLGREGDIQYF. CDR3 DNA: TGTGCCAGCAGCTTAGGGCGGGAGGGGGACATTCAGTACTTC.

This clone appeared a few times. The CDR3 DNA follows: TGTGCCAGCAGCCAAGTTAGAGGACTGAACACCATATATTTT. This encodes CASSQVRGLNTIYF. The chain links TRBV14 to TRBJ1-3, with D uncertain. V was shortened by 1 base and J by 7 bases, with 11 bases between the two germline ends. This CDR3 contains 14 residues. Per the germline V gene, CDR1 is SGHDN and CDR2 is FVKESK.

The V and J genes are TRBV9 and TRBJ2-7, with 10 nucleotides matching TRBD2. There are 15 residues in the CDR3. Germline V gives CDR1 SGDLS, CDR2 YYNGEE. The trim removed 3 bases at V and 2 bases at J, leaving 5 bases unmatched. For the CDR3, the DNA is TGTGCCAGCAGCGCCGCTAGCGGGAGCACCTACGAGCAGTACTTC. This codes for CASSAASGSTYEQYF.

This clone was seen more than once but under ten times. The chain uses TRBV11-2 and TRBJ2-2, with D unclear. The CDR3 has 16 residues. Germline loops: CDR1 SGHAT, CDR2 FQNNGV. The V gene lost 1 base and the J gene lost 1 base, with 10 bases spanning the gap. CDR3 protein: CASSLGRLRNTGELFF. DNA of the CDR3: TGTGCCAGCAGCTTAGGTAGACTCAGGAACACCGGGGAGCTGTTTTTT.

The chain is built from TRBV5-1 and TRBJ2-2; 7 bases are a match to TRBD1. CDR1 is SGHRS and CDR2 is YFSETQ in the germline V gene. The junction had 5 bases not matched to a gene; V was cut back by 5 bases and J by 7 bases. The CDR3 is made up of 13 amino acids. CDR3 in amino acids: CASRGGLDGELFF. CDR3 nucleotide sequence: TGCGCCAGCAGAGGGGGCCTGGACGGGGAGCTGTTTTTT.

V is TRBV29-1 and J is TRBJ2-1; D unresolved. V shed 1 base and J shed 9 bases, with 7 bases lying between them. The germline gives CDR1 SQVTM, CDR2 ANQGSEA. This CDR3 has 11 amino acids. CDR3 sequence reads: CSVEVAVEQFF. The CDR3 DNA reads TGCAGCGTTGAAGTGGCGGTTGAGCAGTTCTTC.

The chain recombines TRBV28 with TRBJ1-2; a possible D gene is TRBD1 (6 bases). Per germline, CDR1 MDHEN and CDR2 SYDVKM. The CDR3 runs to 18 residues. With 0 bases removed from V and 2 bases from J, the gap between germline ends came to 19 bases. The CDR3 loop reads CASSLWSRSQTGNYGYTF. Written as DNA, the CDR3 is TGTGCCAGCAGTTTATGGTCCCGTTCTCAAACAGGGAACTATGGCTACACCTTC.

The chain has TRBV5-4 and TRBJ2-2, with D perhaps matching TRBD1 (6 bases). The CDR3 length is 15 residues. V dropped 0 bases and J dropped 0 bases, with 6 bases sitting between them. Per the germline V gene, CDR1 is SGHNT and CDR2 is YYREEE (reference sequence). CDR3 protein: CASSLDRANTGELFF. In DNA form, the CDR3 reads TGTGCCAGCAGCTTGGACAGGGCGAACACCGGGGAGCTGTTTTTT.

J is TRBJ1-2 and V is TRBV30; 12 nucleotides align to TRBD1. In germline, CDR1 is GTSNPN, CDR2 SVGIG (reference sequence). This CDR3 has 14 residues. V was clipped by 7 bases and J by 8 bases; unmatched bases: 11. The CDR3 sequence is CASTARDRGQGYTF. In DNA form, the CDR3 reads TGTGCCTCCACTGCCCGGGACAGGGGGCAGGGCTACACCTTC.

In this sample, this clone turned up a few times. This chain joins TRBV27 and TRBJ2-1; D possibly corresponds to TRBD2 (7 bases). The germline V gene encodes CDR1 MNHEY and CDR2 SMNVEV (reference sequence). V gave up 5 bases and J gave up 7 bases, with 18 bases separating them. The CDR3 has 15 amino acids. CDR3 amino acids: CASSPWGGRRNEQFF. For the CDR3, the DNA is TGTGCCAGCAGTCCCTGGGGGGGGCGCCGAAATGAGCAGTTCTTC.

The gene calls are TRBV11-2 and TRBJ2-1; the match to TRBD2 covers 8 bases. CDR1 is SGHAT, CDR2 FQNNGV, per germline. After removal of 0 bases from V and 4 bases from J, the junction contained 2 bases not matched to a gene. CDR3 length: 15 amino acids. The CDR3 DNA is TGTGCCAGCAGCTTAGAACAGCGGGGGTACAATGAGCAGTTCTTC. It yields the protein CASSLEQRGYNEQFF.

This clone has just a few counts. The chain joins TRBV7-2 to TRBJ2-3, with D perhaps matching TRBD2 (6 bases). V lost 4 bases, J lost 6 bases, and 11 bases lay in between. This CDR3 contains 13 residues. Germline V CDR1 and CDR2: SGHTA, FQGNSA. The CDR3 sequence is CASSSRGGDTQYF. CDR3 DNA: TGTGCCAGCAGCTCTAGAGGAGGGGATACGCAGTATTTT.